Listed here are 11 T cell receptor beta chains from one sample, sequenced in a study of beta chain features in type 1 diabetes. Expressed TCRB transcripts were sequenced after all isolated RNA was converted to cDNA. The protocol was immunoSEQ multiplex PCR, while the TCRdb copy is restricted to in-frame clones and leaves out a portion. The data contain around 400,000 clones, around 12% of them singletons. The sequenced sample was naive CD4+ T cells from blood. The receptors shown here come from a man in his late teens or twenties in good health.

This clone was seen a handful of times. The gene calls are TRBV28 and TRBJ1-2; TRBD1 aligns across 8 bases. Germline V gene lookup returns CDR1 MDHEN and CDR2 SYDVKM. The CDR3 loop spans 12 amino acids. With V trimmed by 4 bases and J by 12 bases, 7 bases remained unmatched. In DNA, the CDR3 is TGTGCCAGCAGTTCCCCTACAGGGGGGGACACCTTC. Its translation: CASSSPTGGDTF.

The chain links TRBV7-3 to TRBJ2-5; D gene ambiguous. V was cut by 2 bases and J by 1 base, with 11 bases left in between. This CDR3 is 15 amino acids long. CDR1 is SGHTA and CDR2 is FQGTGA in the germline V gene. CDR3 loop: CASSLGYSLQETQYF. DNA for the CDR3: TGTGCCAGCAGCTTAGGGTACAGCCTCCAAGAGACCCAGTACTTC.

This clone has only a few counts. The CDR3 loop reads CASSSGTSGIQETQYF. The CDR3, as DNA: TGTGCCAGCAGTTCCGGGACTAGCGGGATACAAGAGACCCAGTACTTC. The rearrangement links TRBV27 to TRBJ2-5; 13 bases are a match to TRBD2. Per the germline V gene, CDR1 is MNHEY and CDR2 is SMNVEV (reference sequence). J gave up 2 bases and V 4 bases, and 4 bases lay outside the gene matches. The CDR3 is 16 residues long.

J is TRBJ2-5 and V is TRBV5-1; TRBD2 agrees at 14 bases. Trimming took 3 bases from V and 2 from J; bases not matched to a gene: 9. The CDR3 loop spans 18 amino acids. Germline CDR1 reads SGHRS; CDR2 reads YFSETQ. CDR3 region: CASSYTGTSGSLQETQYF. CDR3 sequence (DNA): TGCGCCAGCAGCTACACCGGGACTAGCGGGAGCCTTCAAGAGACCCAGTACTTC.

The gene calls are TRBV5-6 and TRBJ2-3; the D gene is possibly TRBD1 (6 bases). The V gene's germline CDR1 is SGHDT and CDR2 YYEEEE. CDR3 length: 16 residues. The V gene lost 2 bases and the J gene lost 0 bases, with 13 bases spanning the gap. As DNA, the CDR3 is TGTGCCAGCAGCTTATACAGGGAAACCAGCACAGATACGCAGTATTTT. As protein: CASSLYRETSTDTQYF.

On this clone: At one of its ends the junction is not consistent with the germline gene, which may arise from a read error. This chain joins TRBV18 and TRBJ2-1; perhaps TRBD2 as D (5 bases). CDR1 is KGHSH, CDR2 LQKENI, per germline. This CDR3 has 13 residues. The CDR3 reads CASSPPGSDEQFF. DNA for the CDR3: TGTGCCAGCTCCCCACCGGGTAGCGATGAGCAGTTCTTC.

This clone was counted only a few times. J is TRBJ2-5 and V is TRBV28; 8 bases are a match to TRBD2. Trimming at V came to 7 bases and at J to 0 bases, leaving 1 base not matched to a gene. Germline loops: CDR1 MDHEN, CDR2 SYDVKM. CDR3 length: 13 residues. The CDR3 DNA reads TGTGCCAGCACGCGGGGGGACCAAGAGACCCAGTACTTC. Translating gives CASTRGDQETQYF.

V and J are TRBV9 and TRBJ2-3; TRBD2 might be the D (5 bases). The CDR3 contains 15 residues. The germline V and J ends were trimmed by 4 bases and 0 bases, with 12 bases remaining between them. CDR1 and CDR2 from the germline V gene are SGDLS and YYNGEE. The CDR3 sequence is CASSPPRTSTDTQYF. In DNA, the CDR3 is TGTGCCAGCAGCCCCCCTCGGACTAGCACAGATACGCAGTATTTT.

This sequence joins TRBV7-7 and TRBJ2-5; 11 positions agree with TRBD1. The junction had 5 bases not matched to a gene; V was cut back by 1 base and J by 4 bases. The CDR3 contains 16 residues. Germline V gives CDR1 SSHAT, CDR2 FNYEAQ (reference sequence). The CDR3 DNA is TGTGCCAGCAGCTTAGTCGGACAGGGGGCAGGAGAGACCCAGTACTTC. Protein sequence: CASSLVGQGAGETQYF.

This clone was seen more than once but under ten times. The chain links TRBV6-6 to TRBJ2-3; D may be TRBD1 (6 bases). Germline V gene sequence: CDR1 MNHNY, CDR2 SVGAGI (reference sequence). This CDR3 is 13 amino acids long. V lost 6 bases and J 3 bases, leaving 10 bases between the germline ends. The CDR3 here is CASSQGGTDTQYF. The CDR3 DNA is TGTGCCAGCAGCCAAGGGGGTACAGATACGCAGTATTTT.

J is TRBJ2-3 and V is TRBV4-3; tentatively, D is TRBD2 (5 bases). The CDR3 runs to 16 residues. From germline, CDR1 is LGHNA and CDR2 YSLEER. V lost 0 bases, J lost 7 bases, and 17 bases lay in between. The CDR3 protein is CASSQDRAPTGNTQYF. The CDR3 bases are TGCGCCAGCAGCCAAGATCGTGCGCCTACGGGGAATACGCAGTATTTT.